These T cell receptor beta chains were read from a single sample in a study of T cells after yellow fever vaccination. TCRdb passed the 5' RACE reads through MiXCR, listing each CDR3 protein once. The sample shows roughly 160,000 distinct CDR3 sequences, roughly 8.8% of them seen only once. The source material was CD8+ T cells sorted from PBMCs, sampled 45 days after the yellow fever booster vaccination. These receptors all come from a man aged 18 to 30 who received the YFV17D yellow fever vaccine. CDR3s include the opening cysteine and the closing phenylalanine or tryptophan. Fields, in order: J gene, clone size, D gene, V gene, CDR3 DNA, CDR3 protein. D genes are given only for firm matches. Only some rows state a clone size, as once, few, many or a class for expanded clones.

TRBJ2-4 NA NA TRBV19 TGTGCCAGTAGTGGGAAGGCGTCCTGGGCCAAAAACATTCAGTACTTC CASSGKASWAKNIQYF
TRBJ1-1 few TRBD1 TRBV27 TGTGCCAGCAGTTTTCGGACAGGGGGTAGAGTGGGCACTGAAGCTTTCTTT CASSFRTGGRVGTEAFF
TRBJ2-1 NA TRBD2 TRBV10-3 TGTGCCATCAGTGAGTCGGGGGAGGGACCCCAGCCGAAGTTCTTC CAISESGEGPQPKFF
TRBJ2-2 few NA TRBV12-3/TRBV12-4 TGTGCCATCCGCGCCACCGGGGAGCTGTTTTTT CAIRATGELFF
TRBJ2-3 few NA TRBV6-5 TGTGCCAGCGGAGCAGGGGGCACAGATACGCAGTATTTT CASGAGGTDTQYF
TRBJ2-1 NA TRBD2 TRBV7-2 TGTGCCAGCAGCTTAGTACTAGCGGGAGCTAGGAATGAGCAGTTGTTC CASSLVLAGARNEQLF
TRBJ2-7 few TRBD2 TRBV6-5 TGTGCCAGCAGAGTGGGACTAGCGGACTACGAGCAGTACTTC CASRVGLADYEQYF
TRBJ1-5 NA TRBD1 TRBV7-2 TGTGCCAGCAGCTTAGATCTCCGGGACAGGGACTACTTAAGCAATCAGCCCCAGCATTTT CASSLDLRDRDYLSNQPQHF
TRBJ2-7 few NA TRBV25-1 TGTGCCAGCAGTGAACCGGTGGTCGTCGGGAGCTCCTACGAGCAGTACTTC CASSEPVVVGSSYEQYF
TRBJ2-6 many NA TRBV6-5 TGTGCCAGCAAGTATCAGTTCTCTGGGGCCAACGTCCTGACTTTC CASKYQFSGANVLTF
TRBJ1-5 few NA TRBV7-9 TGTGCCAGCAGCCGGGGCAATCAGCCCCAGCATTTT CASSRGNQPQHF
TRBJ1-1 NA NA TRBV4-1 TGCGCCAGCAGCCAAGGGGCTGAAGCTTTCTTT CASSQGAEAFF
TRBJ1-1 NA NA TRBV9 TGTGCCAGCAGCAGGTCGGGGGAGAACACTGAAGCTTTCTTT CASSRSGENTEAFF
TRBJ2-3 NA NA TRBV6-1 TGTGCCAGCAGTGAAGGGACTACTAACACAGATACGCAGTATTTT CASSEGTTNTDTQYF
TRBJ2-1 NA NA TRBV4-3 TGCGCCAGCAGCCAAGGGAGCTCCTACAATGAGCAGTTCTTC CASSQGSSYNEQFF
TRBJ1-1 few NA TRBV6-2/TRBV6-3 TGTGCCAGCAGTTATGGGAACCGGGTCCTCTTT CASSYGNRVLF
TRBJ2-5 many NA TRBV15 TGTGCCACCAGCAGTTTAGGGGGGGAGACCCAGTACTTC CATSSLGGETQYF
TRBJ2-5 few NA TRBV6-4 TGTGCCAGCAGTGAATATGAGGGGCGCCAAGAGACCCAGTACTTC CASSEYEGRQETQYF
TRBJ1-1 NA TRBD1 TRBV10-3 TGTGCCTCCTTGAGGGACAGCTTGAACACTGAAGCTTTCTTT CASLRDSLNTEAFF
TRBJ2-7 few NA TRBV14 TGTGCCAGCAGCCAGAGCGGGTTCAACTACGAGCAGTACTTC CASSQSGFNYEQYF
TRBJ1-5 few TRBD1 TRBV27 TGTGCCAGCGGTCCACCCCCCGGGACAGCCTTCCCTCAGCCCCAGCATTTT CASGPPPGTAFPQPQHF
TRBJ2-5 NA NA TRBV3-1 TGTGCCAGCAGCCAATCCAGGGGCTGGGAGACCCAGTACTTC CASSQSRGWETQYF
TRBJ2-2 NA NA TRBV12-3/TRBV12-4 TGTGCCAGCAGACCCTCGGGACTGATGAACACCGGGGAGCTGTTTTTT CASRPSGLMNTGELFF
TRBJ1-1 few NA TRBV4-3 TGCGCCAGCAGCCAGAGAGTCGAGATGAACACTGAAGCTTTCTTT CASSQRVEMNTEAFF
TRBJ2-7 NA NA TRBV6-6 TGTGCCAGCAGTTACTCTCTGGCGAGGGCTTACGAGCAGTACTTC CASSYSLARAYEQYF
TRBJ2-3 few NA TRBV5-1 TGCGCCAGCAGCTTGGAGCCAAGCACAGATACGCAGTATTTT CASSLEPSTDTQYF
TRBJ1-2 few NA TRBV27 TGTGCCAGCAGTTTATCGAGAGGGATCGGATCCTATGGCTACACCTTC CASSLSRGIGSYGYTF
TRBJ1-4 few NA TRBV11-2 TGTGCCAGCTCGTGGACCGGAGCAAATGAAAAACTGTTTTTT CASSWTGANEKLFF
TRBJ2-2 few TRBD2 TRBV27 TGTGCCAGCAGGCCGCGGGGCGCGGGGGGGAACCCCGGGGAGCTGTTTTTT CASRPRGAGGNPGELFF
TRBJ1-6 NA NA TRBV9 TGTGCCAGCAGCGCCCTAGGGTCACCCCTCCACTTT CASSALGSPLHF
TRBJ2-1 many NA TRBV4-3 TGCGCCAGCAGCCAAGACACCTACATGATCGGCTACAATGAGCAGTTCTTC CASSQDTYMIGYNEQFF
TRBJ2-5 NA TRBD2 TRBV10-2 TGCGCCAGCAGTGTACCCCCTAGCGGGGGGCTTCAAGAGACCCAGTACTTC CASSVPPSGGLQETQYF
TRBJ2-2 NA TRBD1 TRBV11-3 TGTGCCAGCAGCTCCAGGGGGACCGGGGAGCTGTTTTTT CASSSRGTGELFF
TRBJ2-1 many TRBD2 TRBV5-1 TGCGCCAGCAGCTCGAGACTAGCGGGAGAGGATGAGCAGTTCTTC CASSSRLAGEDEQFF
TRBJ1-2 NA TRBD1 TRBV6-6 TGTGCCAGCAGCCGGGACAGCTATGGCTACACCTTC CASSRDSYGYTF
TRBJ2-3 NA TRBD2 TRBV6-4 TGTGCCAGCAGTGACGAGACTAGCGGGCCCATTAATAGCACAGATACGCAGTATTTT CASSDETSGPINSTDTQYF
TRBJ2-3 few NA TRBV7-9 TGTGCCAGCAGCTTTTACAGCCCGGACACAGATACGCAGTATTTT CASSFYSPDTDTQYF
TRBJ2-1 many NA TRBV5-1 TGCGCCAGCCCGGACCCGGGTGGGTTCAATGAGCAGTTCTTC CASPDPGGFNEQFF
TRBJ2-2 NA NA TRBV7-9 TGTGCCAGCAGCTTGATACCGAGACAGGACACCGGGGAGCTGTTTTTT CASSLIPRQDTGELFF
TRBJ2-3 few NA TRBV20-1 TGCAGTGCTGAGAGGGGGGGAGATACGCAGTATTTT CSAERGGDTQYF
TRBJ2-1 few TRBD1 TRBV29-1 TGCAGCGTTGAACCTTTGGACAGGGGATCTGAGCAGTTCTTC CSVEPLDRGSEQFF
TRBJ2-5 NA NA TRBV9 TGTGCCAGCAGCGCCAGGGAAGAGACCCAGTACTTC CASSAREETQYF
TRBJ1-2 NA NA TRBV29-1 TGCAGCGTTCTTTTAGCGAATCAAAATGGCTACACCTTC CSVLLANQNGYTF
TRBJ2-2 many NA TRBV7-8 TGTGCCAGCAGCTTAGGCTCGGGGGTCAACACCGGGGAGCTGTTTTTT CASSLGSGVNTGELFF
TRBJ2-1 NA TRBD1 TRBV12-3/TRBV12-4 TGTGCCAGCAGTCCCGGACAGGGGGCCAATGAGCAGTTCTTC CASSPGQGANEQFF
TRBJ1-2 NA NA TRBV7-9 TGTGCCAGCAGCCCTCTAGGGGTAGGCGGCTACACCTTC CASSPLGVGGYTF
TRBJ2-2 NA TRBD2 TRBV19 TGTGCCAGTAGATGGGCGGGAGCAAACACCGGGGAGCTGTTTTTT CASRWAGANTGELFF
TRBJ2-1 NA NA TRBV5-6 TGTGCCAGCAGCTTGGGGGGCCCGGGGGAGCAGTTCTTC CASSLGGPGEQFF
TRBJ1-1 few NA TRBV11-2 TGTGCCAGCAGCCTAACCGGGAAAGGGAACACTGAAGCTTTCTTT CASSLTGKGNTEAFF
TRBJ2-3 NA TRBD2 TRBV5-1 TGCGCCAGCAGCTTGCCCACTAGCGGGACAAGCACAGATACGCAGTATTTT CASSLPTSGTSTDTQYF
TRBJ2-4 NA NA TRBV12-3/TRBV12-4 TGTGCCAGCAGTTTTGGGGCCCCGAACATTCAGTACTTC CASSFGAPNIQYF
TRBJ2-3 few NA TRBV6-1 TGTGCCAGCAGTGACCTTGCAGATTATGATACGCAGTATTTT CASSDLADYDTQYF
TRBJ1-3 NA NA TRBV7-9 TGTGCCAGCAGCTTATTTGGAAACACCATATATTTT CASSLFGNTIYF
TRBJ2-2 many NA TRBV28 TGTGCCAGCAGGTGGGGGGACACCGGGGAGCTGTTTTTT CASRWGDTGELFF
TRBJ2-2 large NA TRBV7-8 TGTGCCAGCAGCGCAGTCGCGAACACCGGGGAGCTGTTTTTT CASSAVANTGELFF